A selection of T cell receptor beta chains follows, all from one sample in a study of T cell responses to AZD1222 COVID-19 vaccine. Clones were sequenced by immunoSEQ multiplex PCR, and TCRdb holds only the in-frame ones, with some missing. The sample has under 150,000 clones; 85% to 90% are singletons. The sequences come from peripheral blood, collected 28 days after the second AZD1222 dose. Receptors were obtained from an adult who received the AZD1222 COVID-19 vaccine. Each CDR3 is given with its conserved first and last residue. The D gene is left open where the match is weak. Expanded clones are given a class, and other clones once, few, many or no size at all.

clone_size	v_call	j_call	d_call	cdr3_nt	cdr3_aa
NA	TRBV5-4	TRBJ1-2	TRBD1	TGTGCCAGCAGCCCCCTAGGACAGGGTGGCTACACCTTC	CASSPLGQGGYTF
NA	TRBV7-9	TRBJ1-5	NA	TGTGCCAGCCGTAGCTCGGCTAGCAATCAGCCCCAGCATTTT	CASRSSASNQPQHF
NA	TRBV7-9	TRBJ2-5	NA	TGTGCCAGCAGCTTTGGGACGACGCAAGAGACCCAGTACTTC	CASSFGTTQETQYF
NA	TRBV28	TRBJ1-2	NA	TGTGCCAGCGGCACAACCAACTATGGCTACACCTTC	CASGTTNYGYTF
NA	TRBV27	TRBJ2-3	NA	TGTGCCAGCAGTCCGGACTGGGGTTCAGATACGCAGTATTTT	CASSPDWGSDTQYF
NA	TRBV24-1	TRBJ2-1	TRBD1	TGTGCCACCAGTGATCGGGACAGAACATACAATGAGCAGTTCTTC	CATSDRDRTYNEQFF
NA	TRBV19	TRBJ1-5	TRBD1	TGTGCCAGTACGGACAGGGGAGCGAATCAGCCCCAGCATTTT	CASTDRGANQPQHF
NA	TRBV28	TRBJ2-1	TRBD1	TGTGCCAGCATCTCTTTAGGACAGGGTATTGAGCAGTTCTTC	CASISLGQGIEQFF
NA	TRBV3-1/TRBV3-2	TRBJ2-7	TRBD2	TGTGCCAGCAGCCAAGGGACTAGCGGGTCCCGTTTATACGAGCAGTACTTC	CASSQGTSGSRLYEQYF
NA	TRBV27	TRBJ1-6	NA	TGTGCCAGCAGTTTAGTTTCAGGATCTAATTCACCCCTCCACTTT	CASSLVSGSNSPLHF
NA	TRBV28	TRBJ2-3	NA	TGTGCCAGCAGATCGAGGCTTGCCGATACGCAGTATTTT	CASRSRLADTQYF
NA	TRBV6-5	TRBJ1-2	NA	TGTGCCAGCAGTTACTCGATGGGCTACACCTTC	CASSYSMGYTF
once	TRBV6-4	TRBJ1-4	NA	TGTGCCAGCAGTGCCACAGGGCAAACTAATGAAAAACTGTTTTTT	CASSATGQTNEKLFF
NA	TRBV10-1	TRBJ2-1	TRBD2	TGCGCCAGCAGTGAGTGGGGGACTAGCGGGAGACATGAGCAGTTCTTC	CASSEWGTSGRHEQFF
NA	TRBV10-2	TRBJ2-7	NA	TGCGCCACCTCTATGAGCTACGAGCAGTACTTC	CATSMSYEQYF
NA	TRBV19	TRBJ2-2	TRBD2	TGTGCCAGTAGTATGGGACTAGTAAACCGGGAGCTGTTTTTT	CASSMGLVNRELFF
NA	TRBV5-1	TRBJ2-2	TRBD1	TGCGCCAGCAGCCCCTTTCGGGACAGCACCGGGGAGCTGTTTTTT	CASSPFRDSTGELFF
NA	TRBV6-5	TRBJ1-1	NA	TGTGCCAGCAGTTACAGGGGGATGAACACTGAAGCTTTCTTT	CASSYRGMNTEAFF
NA	TRBV5-4	TRBJ1-6	NA	TGTGCCAGCAGCTGGGGGACGGGCAGGGATAATTCACCCCTCCACTTT	CASSWGTGRDNSPLHF
NA	TRBV14	TRBJ2-1	TRBD2	TGTGCCAGCAGCCAACTAGCGGGAGATTACAATGAGCAGTTCTTC	CASSQLAGDYNEQFF
NA	TRBV25-1	TRBJ1-4	NA	TGTGCCAGCAGTGATGGGGGCTGGGAAAAACTGTTTTTT	CASSDGGWEKLFF
NA	TRBV2	TRBJ1-3	NA	TGTGCCAGCAGTACAGGGAGCTCTGGAAACACCATATATTTT	CASSTGSSGNTIYF
NA	TRBV27	TRBJ2-1	NA	TGTGCCAGCACAAGGGGGGGCACGGGTGAGCAGTTCTTC	CASTRGGTGEQFF
NA	TRBV11-1	TRBJ1-1	NA	TGTGCCAGCAGCCCCCGACAGCCCCGGGCGAACACTGAAGCTTTCTTT	CASSPRQPRANTEAFF
NA	TRBV13	TRBJ1-1	TRBD1	TGTGCCAGCAGCTCGACGCCGGGACAGGGGTTATGGGGGACTGAAGCTTTCTTT	CASSSTPGQGLWGTEAFF
NA	TRBV28	TRBJ2-2	TRBD1	TGTGCCAGCACCTCACGGCTACGGGACAGGGGGACCGGGGAGCTGTTTTTT	CASTSRLRDRGTGELFF
NA	TRBV6-6	TRBJ1-1	NA	TGTGCCAGCAGTTACGGCAGGCGCGGGAACACTGAAGCTTTCTTT	CASSYGRRGNTEAFF
NA	TRBV7-3	TRBJ2-2	NA	TGTGCCAGCAGCCCCAGGGACACCGGGGAGCTGTTTTTT	CASSPRDTGELFF
NA	TRBV10-3	TRBJ2-1	NA	TGTGCCATCAGCCCCAGCTACAATGAGCAGTTCTTC	CAISPSYNEQFF
NA	TRBV19	TRBJ2-3	NA	TGTGCCAGTAAGGGGGGCCCTAGCACAGATACGCAGTATTTT	CASKGGPSTDTQYF
NA	TRBV7-2	TRBJ2-3	NA	TGTGCCAGCAGCGTCATCCGGGGAGATACGCAGTATTTT	CASSVIRGDTQYF
NA	TRBV3-1/TRBV3-2	TRBJ2-7	NA	TGTGCCAGCAGCCAAGGGCGGGACAGACCCTACGAGCAGTACTTC	CASSQGRDRPYEQYF
NA	TRBV10-3	TRBJ1-3	NA	TGTGCCATCAGTGAGGCCGGGAGCTCTGGAAACACCATATATTTT	CAISEAGSSGNTIYF
NA	TRBV30	TRBJ1-5	NA	TGTGCCTGGAATTACGGGGGGGTGAATCAGCCCCAGCATTTT	CAWNYGGVNQPQHF
NA	TRBV28	TRBJ1-3	NA	TGTGCCAGCAGTTTGGGAGGGGGGACTGGAAACACCATATATTTT	CASSLGGGTGNTIYF
NA	TRBV15	TRBJ1-5	TRBD1	TGTGCCACCAGCAAAGGACAGGGGGGCAATCAGCCCCAGCATTTT	CATSKGQGGNQPQHF
NA	TRBV18	TRBJ1-5	NA	TGTGCCAGCTCAACCGTGCAGGGAGATCAGCCCCAGCATTTT	CASSTVQGDQPQHF
NA	TRBV7-9	TRBJ2-5	NA	TGTGCCAGCAGCCCGGACGGCCATAGACAAGAGACCCAGTACTTC	CASSPDGHRQETQYF
NA	TRBV29-1	TRBJ2-1	NA	TGCAGCGCAGCTAGCTCCTACAATGAGCAGTTCTTC	CSAASSYNEQFF
NA	TRBV19	TRBJ2-2	TRBD2	TGTGCCAGTACATCTCTAGCGGGCACCGGGGAGCTGTTTTTT	CASTSLAGTGELFF
NA	TRBV2	TRBJ1-6	TRBD1	TGTGCCAGCATCTTCGGGACAGGATCGATTTCTGGAAATTCACCCCTCCACTTT	CASIFGTGSISGNSPLHF
NA	TRBV7-9	TRBJ1-5	NA	TGTGCCAGCAGCTTAGTGGGGCAGGCTCAGCATTTT	CASSLVGQAQHF
NA	TRBV29-1	TRBJ2-3	NA	TGCAGCGTTGAGCCGGGTGGGCTCACAGATACGCAGTATTTT	CSVEPGGLTDTQYF
NA	TRBV6-5	TRBJ1-1	NA	TGTGCCAGCAGTTACTCTGGGGTCACTGAAGCTTTCTTT	CASSYSGVTEAFF
NA	TRBV29-1	TRBJ2-5	NA	TGCAGCGTTGTGGTCTCGGGCCAAGAGACCCAGTACTTC	CSVVVSGQETQYF
NA	TRBV27	TRBJ1-6	NA	TGTGCCAGCAGTATTGGCGGCCTGAGTTGGAATTCACCCCTCCACTTT	CASSIGGLSWNSPLHF
NA	TRBV4-3	TRBJ1-2	NA	TGCGCCAGCAGCCAAGCTACAGCTAACTATGGCTACACCTTC	CASSQATANYGYTF
NA	TRBV5-4	TRBJ2-5	NA	TGTGCCAGCAGCTTGAGTGGGACATCCGGGGAGACCCAGTACTTC	CASSLSGTSGETQYF
few	TRBV6-2/TRBV6-3	TRBJ1-5	NA	TGTGCCAGCAGTTACGATAACGGGCTCAATCAGCCCCAGCATTTT	CASSYDNGLNQPQHF
NA	TRBV27	TRBJ1-6	NA	TGTGCCAGCAGTCTAGCCACAGGTCTCGCCAATAATTCACCCCTCCACTTT	CASSLATGLANNSPLHF
NA	TRBV7-2	TRBJ1-2	TRBD1	TGTGCCAGCAGCTTAGCGCGGGACAGGGGGCGCGGCTACACCTTC	CASSLARDRGRGYTF
NA	TRBV11-2	TRBJ1-1	NA	TGTGCCAGCAGTCTAAGGGAGGGAGGGAGCACTGAAGCTTTCTTT	CASSLREGGSTEAFF